This TCR beta chain derives from a study of monozygotic twins with inflammatory bowel disease. This CDR3 is built from 15 residues. Germline V lookup: CDR1 KGHSH, CDR2 LQKENI. TCRdb reworked the 5' RACE reads into one entry per CDR3 protein, no DNA. This sample's table has approximately 400,000 distinct CDR3 sequences. Specimen: blood. The chain combines TRBV18 with TRBJ2-3. The receptor comes from a human donor with ulcerative colitis or Crohn's disease, or a healthy co-twin of an affected twin (not recorded which). CDR3 protein: CASLPRLQGADTQYF.